The 2 T cell receptor beta chains listed next were all sequenced from one sample in a study of glioma-infiltrating T cells. TCR alpha and beta CDR3 regions were amplified from RNA using iRepertoire nested multiplex PCR. TCRdb re-called the multiplex PCR reads through MiXCR, storing one row per CDR3 protein. Found here are a few hundred thousand distinct CDR3 sequences, around 45% of them singletons; the top ten hold 12%. Sequencing used glioma tissue, nonneoplastic brain tissue, or PBMCs (not recorded which). These receptor sequences come from a human donor with low-grade glioma or glioblastoma, undergoing nonglioma brain surgery, or in good health (not recorded which).

Turning to this clonotype: As the CDR3 is not closed by the conserved phenylalanine or tryptophan, this likely results from a read error. This chain joins TRBV6-2 or TRBV6-3 and TRBJ1-2; D is possibly TRBD1 (5 bases). The germline V gene encodes CDR1 MNHEY and CDR2 SVGEGT. This CDR3 spans 14 amino acids. Trimming removed 5 bases at V and 4 bases at J, with 14 bases between. The chain's CDR3 is CASSPTAVLYGYTS. The CDR3 DNA sequence: TGTGCCAGCAGTCCGACAGCGGTCCTCTATGGCTACACCTCC.

The chain joins TRBV28 to TRBJ2-7; 12 bases map to TRBD1. V trimming: 8 bases; J trimming: 7 bases; junction bases outside the gene matches: 9. From germline, CDR1 is MDHEN and CDR2 SYDVKM. The CDR3 runs to 14 residues. CDR3 in amino acids: CASRLGQGAEEQYF. In DNA form, the CDR3 reads TGTGCCAGCCGCTTGGGACAGGGGGCGGAAGAGCAGTACTTC. Combining the CDR3 with reference TRBV28 and TRBJ2-7 gives the whole variable domain DVKVTQSSRYLVKRTGEKVFLECVQDMDHENMFWYRQDPGLGLRLIYFSYDVKMKEKGDIPEGYSVSREKKERFSLILESASTNQTSMYLCASRLGQGAEEQYFGPGTRLTVT.